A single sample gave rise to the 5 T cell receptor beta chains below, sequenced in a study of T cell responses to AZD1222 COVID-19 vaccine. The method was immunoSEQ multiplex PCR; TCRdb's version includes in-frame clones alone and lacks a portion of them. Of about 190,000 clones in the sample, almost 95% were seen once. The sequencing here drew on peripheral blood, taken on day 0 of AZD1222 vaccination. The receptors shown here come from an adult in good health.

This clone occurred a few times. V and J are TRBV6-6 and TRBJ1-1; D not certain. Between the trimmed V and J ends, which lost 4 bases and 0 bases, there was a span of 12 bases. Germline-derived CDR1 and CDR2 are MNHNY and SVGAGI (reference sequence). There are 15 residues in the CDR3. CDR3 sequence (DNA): TGTGCCAGCAGTTCCCTCACCCTTATGAACACTGAAGCTTTCTTT. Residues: CASSSLTLMNTEAFF.

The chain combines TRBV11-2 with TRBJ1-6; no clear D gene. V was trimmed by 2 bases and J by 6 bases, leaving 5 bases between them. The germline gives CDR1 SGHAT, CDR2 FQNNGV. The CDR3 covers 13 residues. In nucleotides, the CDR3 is TGTGCCAGCAGCTTAACGGTTAATTCACCCCTCCACTTT. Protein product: CASSLTVNSPLHF.

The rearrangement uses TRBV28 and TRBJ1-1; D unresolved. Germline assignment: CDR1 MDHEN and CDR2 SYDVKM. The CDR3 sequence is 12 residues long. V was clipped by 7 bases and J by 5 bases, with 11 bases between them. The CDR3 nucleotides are TGTGCCAGCAAAATGCTAGAAACTGAAGCTTTCTTT. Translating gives CASKMLETEAFF.

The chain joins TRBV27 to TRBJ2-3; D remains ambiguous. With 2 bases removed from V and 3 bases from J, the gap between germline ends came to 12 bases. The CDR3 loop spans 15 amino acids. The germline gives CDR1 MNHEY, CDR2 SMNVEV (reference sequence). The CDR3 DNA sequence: TGTGCCAGCAGTTTAATGCGTATGGGAACAGATACGCAGTATTTT. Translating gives CASSLMRMGTDTQYF.

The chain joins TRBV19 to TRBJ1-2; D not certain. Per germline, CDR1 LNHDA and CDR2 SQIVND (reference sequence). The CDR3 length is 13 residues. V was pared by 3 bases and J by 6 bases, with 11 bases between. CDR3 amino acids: CASSMKGLNGYTF. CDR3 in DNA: TGTGCCAGTAGTATGAAAGGGCTGAATGGCTACACCTTC.